This T cell receptor (beta chain) originates from a study of radiation and T cells in renal cell carcinoma. In the study overall: Nephrectomy followed 15 Gy stereotactic body radiation by 4 weeks.

Notes on the study in general: In blood, top tumor clones expanded by 2 weeks, shrinking by 4.

Time point meaning: blood 2 weeks post-SBRT. This sample's treatment: 15 Gy SBRT to primary tumor, nephrectomy 4 weeks later. Radiation-treated patients gave blood at baseline, week 2 and week 4. The patient's renal cell carcinoma had clear cell pathology. Measured with immunoSEQ multiplex PCR; TCRdb has only the in-frame clones, and not every one. The sample includes some 72,000 clones, 82% of them seen just once. As regards this clone: Antigen: not known.

This sequence originates from a man between 60 and 70 years old with renal cell carcinoma. The material was blood, obtained from a patient whose treatment included radiotherapy and nephrectomy.

The CDR3 sequence: CASSSPGLPANTGELFF. In DNA, the CDR3 is TGTGCCAGCAGCTCCCCGGGACTCCCCGCGAACACCGGGGAGCTGTTTTTT. The rearrangement uses TRBV5-4 and TRBJ2-2; tentatively, D is TRBD2 (6 bases). CDR1 SGHNT and CDR2 YYREEE come from the germline V gene (reference sequence). V dropped 3 bases and J dropped 0 bases, with 15 bases sitting between them. There are 17 residues in the CDR3. Drawing the rest from reference TRBV5-4 and TRBJ2-2, the complete variable domain is ETGVTQSPTHLIKTRGQQVTLRCSSQSGHNTVSWYQQALGQGPQFIFQYYREEENGRGNFPPRFSGLQFPNYSSELNVNALELDDSALYLCASSSPGLPANTGELFFGEGSRLTVL.